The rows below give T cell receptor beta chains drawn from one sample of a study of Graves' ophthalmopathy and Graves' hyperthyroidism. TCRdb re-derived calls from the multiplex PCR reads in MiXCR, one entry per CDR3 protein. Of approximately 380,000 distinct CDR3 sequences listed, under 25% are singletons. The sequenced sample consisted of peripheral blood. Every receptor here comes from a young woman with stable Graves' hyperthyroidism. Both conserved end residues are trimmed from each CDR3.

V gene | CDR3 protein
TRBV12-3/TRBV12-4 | ASTNSWQVKNIQY
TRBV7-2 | ASSFDRVGELF
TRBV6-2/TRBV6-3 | ASSYREVGEQY
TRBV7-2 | ASSFSRSADTQY
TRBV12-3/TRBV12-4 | ASSLQRRTEAF
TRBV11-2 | ASRSPGFQRNNSPLH
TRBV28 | ASSFAHDPGHYEQY
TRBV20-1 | SARRSGQRSGELF
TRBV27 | ASSLTGLVSYEQY
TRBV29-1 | SVVGRDSYEQY
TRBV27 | ASSFAGNTEAF
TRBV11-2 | ASSWDSNANTGEPF
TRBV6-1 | ASSTGQGVERY
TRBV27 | ASSFGRWLRGDNPHLH
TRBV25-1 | ASSESGRRQETQY
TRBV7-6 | ASSIEAGERETQY
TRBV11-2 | ASSLGPGHIYEQY
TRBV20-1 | SARAQRIYLAGGPGEQY
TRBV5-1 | ASSPGGTSSYEQY
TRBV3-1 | ASSRGTSGRKQY
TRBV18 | ASSLVPGQRTYEQY
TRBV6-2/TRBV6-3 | ASSYSGQIANYGYT
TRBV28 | ASSLRDRRHYGYT
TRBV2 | AGSSGTGGFGYT
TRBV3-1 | ASSPTVTAYEQY
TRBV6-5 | ASSYRTHTEAF
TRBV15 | ATRPPGDTEAF
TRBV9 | ASSPGGRSTGELF
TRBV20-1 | SARDPSGRYEQY
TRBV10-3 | AIKVDTQETQY
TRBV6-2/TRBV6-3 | ASTLYDTGQNTEAF